The TCR beta chain described here comes from a study of regulatory T cells in long-lasting Graves disease. Overall study: Positive TSH receptor antibodies alongside over 5 years of antithyroid drugs were what marked Graves' disease as persistent.

Time point noted: persistent/refractory GD, antithyroid drugs over 5 years with positive TRAb. TCR sequences were obtained from RNA taken from PBMCs. Relying on iRepertoire HTBI primers and Arm-PCR of CDR3 regions, the team built TCR beta libraries. One entry per CDR3 protein, called by TCRdb with MiXCR from the multiplex PCR reads. The table has roughly 300,000 distinct CDR3 sequences, around 19% seen once. This CDR3 is built from 15 residues. Germline CDR1 and CDR2: SGHDN and FVKESK. Trimming removed 0 bases from V and 4 bases from J, with 7 bases in between. This specimen was peripheral blood mononuclear cells (PBMCs), taken when the disease was refractory, from a patient treated with antithyroid drugs. This sequence joins TRBV14 and TRBJ2-6; the D is unclear. The receptor was derived from a female donor with Graves disease. CDR3 in amino acids: CASSQELPGANVLTF. In DNA form, the CDR3 reads TGTGCCAGCAGCCAAGAGCTTCCGGGGGCCAACGTCCTGACTTTC.